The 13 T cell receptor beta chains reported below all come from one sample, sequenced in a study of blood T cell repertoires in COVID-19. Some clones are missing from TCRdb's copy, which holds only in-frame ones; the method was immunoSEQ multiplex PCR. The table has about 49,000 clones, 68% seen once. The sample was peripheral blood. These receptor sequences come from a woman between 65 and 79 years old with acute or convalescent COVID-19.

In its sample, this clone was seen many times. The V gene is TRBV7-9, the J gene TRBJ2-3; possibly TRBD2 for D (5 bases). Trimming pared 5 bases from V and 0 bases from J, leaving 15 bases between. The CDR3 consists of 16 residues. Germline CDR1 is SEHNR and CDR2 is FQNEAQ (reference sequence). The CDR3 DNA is TGTGCCAGCAGCCCTCTGGACTTCGCTAGCACAGATACGCAGTATTTT. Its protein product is CASSPLDFASTDTQYF.

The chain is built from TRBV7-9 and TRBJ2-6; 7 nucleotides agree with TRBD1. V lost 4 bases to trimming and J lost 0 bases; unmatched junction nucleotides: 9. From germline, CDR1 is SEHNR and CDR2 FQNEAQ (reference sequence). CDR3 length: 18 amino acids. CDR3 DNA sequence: TGTGCCAGCAGCTCAACGGGACAGAGTCCCTCTGGGGCCAACGTCCTGACTTTC. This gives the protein CASSSTGQSPSGANVLTF. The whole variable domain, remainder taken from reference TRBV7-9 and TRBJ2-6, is DTGVSQNPRHKITKRGQNVTFRCDPISEHNRLYWYRQTLGQGPEFLTYFQNEAQLEKSRLLSDRFSAERPKGSFSTLEIQRTEQGDSAMYLCASSSTGQSPSGANVLTFGAGSRLTVL.

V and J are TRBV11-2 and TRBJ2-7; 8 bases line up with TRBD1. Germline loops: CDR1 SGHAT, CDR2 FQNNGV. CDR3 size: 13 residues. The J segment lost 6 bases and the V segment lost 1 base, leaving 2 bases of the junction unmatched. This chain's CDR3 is CASSLGTGIEQYF. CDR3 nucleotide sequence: TGTGCCAGCAGCTTAGGGACAGGGATCGAGCAGTACTTC.

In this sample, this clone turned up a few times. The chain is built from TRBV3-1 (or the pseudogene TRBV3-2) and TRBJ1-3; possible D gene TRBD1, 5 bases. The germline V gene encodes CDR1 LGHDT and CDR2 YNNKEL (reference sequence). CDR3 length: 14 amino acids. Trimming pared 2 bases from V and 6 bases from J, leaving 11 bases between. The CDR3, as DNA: TGTGCCAGCAGCCAATGGGGGGGTGAAAACACCATATATTTT. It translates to CASSQWGGENTIYF.

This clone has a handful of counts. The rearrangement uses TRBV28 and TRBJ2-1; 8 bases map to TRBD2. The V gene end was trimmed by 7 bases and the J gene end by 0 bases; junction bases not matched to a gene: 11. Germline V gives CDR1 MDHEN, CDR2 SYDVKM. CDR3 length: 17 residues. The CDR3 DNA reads TGTGCCAGCATCCAGGCGGCGGGGGGTTTCTCCTACAATGAGCAGTTCTTC. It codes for CASIQAAGGFSYNEQFF.

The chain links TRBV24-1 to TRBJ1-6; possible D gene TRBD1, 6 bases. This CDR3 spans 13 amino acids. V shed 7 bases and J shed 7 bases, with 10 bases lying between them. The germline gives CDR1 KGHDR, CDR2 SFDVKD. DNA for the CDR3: TGTGCCACCAGACAGGGAAAGAATTCACCCCTCCACTTT. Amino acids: CATRQGKNSPLHF.

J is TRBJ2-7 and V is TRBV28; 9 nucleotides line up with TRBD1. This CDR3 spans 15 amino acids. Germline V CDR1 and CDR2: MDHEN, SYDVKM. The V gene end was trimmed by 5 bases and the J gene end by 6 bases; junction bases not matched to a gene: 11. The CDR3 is CASSREGTGRSEQYF. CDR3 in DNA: TGTGCCAGCAGTCGAGAGGGGACAGGGCGAAGCGAGCAGTACTTC.

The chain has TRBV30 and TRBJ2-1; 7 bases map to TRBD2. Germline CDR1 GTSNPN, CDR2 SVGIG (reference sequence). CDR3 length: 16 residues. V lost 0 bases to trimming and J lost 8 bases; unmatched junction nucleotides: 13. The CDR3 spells CAWSVPSGVRGDEQFF. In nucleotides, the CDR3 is TGTGCCTGGAGTGTCCCTAGCGGAGTAAGGGGCGATGAGCAGTTCTTC.

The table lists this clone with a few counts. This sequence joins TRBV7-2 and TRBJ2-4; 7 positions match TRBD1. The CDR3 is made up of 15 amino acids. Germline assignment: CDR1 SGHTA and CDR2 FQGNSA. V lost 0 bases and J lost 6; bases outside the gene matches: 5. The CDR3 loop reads CASSLASGTANIQYF. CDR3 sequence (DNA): TGTGCCAGCAGCTTAGCATCGGGGACAGCAAACATTCAGTACTTC.

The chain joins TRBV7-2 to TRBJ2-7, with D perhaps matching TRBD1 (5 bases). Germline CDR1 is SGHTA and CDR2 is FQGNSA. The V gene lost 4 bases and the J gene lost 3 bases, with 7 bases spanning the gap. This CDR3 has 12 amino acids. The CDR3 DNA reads TGTGCCAGCAGCTCGCAGGGCTACGAGCAGTACTTC. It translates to CASSSQGYEQYF.

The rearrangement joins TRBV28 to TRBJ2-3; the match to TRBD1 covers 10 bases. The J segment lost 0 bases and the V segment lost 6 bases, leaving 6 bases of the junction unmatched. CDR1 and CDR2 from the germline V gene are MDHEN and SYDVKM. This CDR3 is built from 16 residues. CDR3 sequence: CASSLTGGTSTDTQYF. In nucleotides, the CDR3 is TGTGCCAGCAGCCTGACAGGGGGCACTAGCACAGATACGCAGTATTTT.

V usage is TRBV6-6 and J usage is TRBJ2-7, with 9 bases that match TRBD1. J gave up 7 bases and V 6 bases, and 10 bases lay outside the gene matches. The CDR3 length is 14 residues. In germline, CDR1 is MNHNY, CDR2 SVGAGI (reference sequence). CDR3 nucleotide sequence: TGTGCCAGCAGCCGGGGACAGGGCTTTAGTGAGCAGTACTTC. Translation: CASSRGQGFSEQYF.

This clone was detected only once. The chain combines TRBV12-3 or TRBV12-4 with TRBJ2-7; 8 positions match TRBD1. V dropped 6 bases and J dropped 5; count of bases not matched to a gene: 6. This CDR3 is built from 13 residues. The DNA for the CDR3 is TGTGCCAGCAGGGCAGGGGGCGGGAACGAGCAGTACTTC. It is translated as CASRAGGGNEQYF.